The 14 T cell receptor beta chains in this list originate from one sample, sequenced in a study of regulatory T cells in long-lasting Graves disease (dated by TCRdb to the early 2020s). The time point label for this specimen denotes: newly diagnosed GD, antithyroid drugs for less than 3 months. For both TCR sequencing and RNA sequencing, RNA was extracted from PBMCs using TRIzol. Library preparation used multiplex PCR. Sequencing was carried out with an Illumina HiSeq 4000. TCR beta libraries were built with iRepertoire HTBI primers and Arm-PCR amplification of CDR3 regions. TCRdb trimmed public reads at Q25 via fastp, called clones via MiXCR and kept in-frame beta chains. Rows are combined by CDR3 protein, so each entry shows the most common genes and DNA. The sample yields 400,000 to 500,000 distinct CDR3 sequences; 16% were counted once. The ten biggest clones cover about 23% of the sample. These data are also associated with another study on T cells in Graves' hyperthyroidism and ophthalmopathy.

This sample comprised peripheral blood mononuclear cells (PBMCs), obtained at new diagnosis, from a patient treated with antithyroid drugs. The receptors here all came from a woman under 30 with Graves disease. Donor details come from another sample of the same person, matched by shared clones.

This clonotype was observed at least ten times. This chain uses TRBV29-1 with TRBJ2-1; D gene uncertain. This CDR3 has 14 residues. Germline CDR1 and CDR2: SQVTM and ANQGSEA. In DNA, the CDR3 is TGCAGTGCCTATGGACCCAACTCCTACAATGAGCAGTTCTTC. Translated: CSAYGPNSYNEQFF.

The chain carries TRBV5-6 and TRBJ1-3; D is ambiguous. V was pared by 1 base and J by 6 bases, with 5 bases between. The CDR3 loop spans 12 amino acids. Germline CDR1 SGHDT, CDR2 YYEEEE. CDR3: CASSLNLNTIYF. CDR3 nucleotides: TGTGCCAGCAGCTTGAACTTAAACACCATATATTTT.

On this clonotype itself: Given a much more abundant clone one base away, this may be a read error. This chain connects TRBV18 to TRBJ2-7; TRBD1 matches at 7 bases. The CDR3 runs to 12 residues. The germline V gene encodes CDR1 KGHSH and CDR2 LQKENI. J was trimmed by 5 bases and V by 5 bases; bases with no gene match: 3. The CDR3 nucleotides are TGTGCCAGCTCAGGGACAGACCACGAGCAGTACTTC. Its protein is CASSGTDHEQYF.

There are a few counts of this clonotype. CDR3 loop: CASSRDGYNEQFF. CDR3 DNA sequence: TGTGCCAGCTCACGTGATGGATACAATGAGCAGTTCTTC. The chain has TRBV18 and TRBJ2-1; D ambiguous. The CDR3 extends over 13 amino acids. The germline V gene encodes CDR1 KGHSH and CDR2 LQKENI. The V end was cut by 4 bases, the J end by 4 bases, with 8 bases between. The full variable domain, its missing parts supplied by reference TRBV18 and TRBJ2-1, is NAGVMQNPRHLVRRRGQEARLRCSPMKGHSHVYWYRQLPEEGLKFMVYLQKENIIDESGMPKERFSAEFPKEGPSILRIQQVVRGDSAAYFCASSRDGYNEQFFGPGTRLTVL.

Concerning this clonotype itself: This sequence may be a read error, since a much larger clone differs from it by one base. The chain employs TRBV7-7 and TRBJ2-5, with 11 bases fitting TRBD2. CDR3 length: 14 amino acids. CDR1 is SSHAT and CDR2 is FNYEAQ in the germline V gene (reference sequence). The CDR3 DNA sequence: TGTACTAGCAGCAAGGGACTAGCGGAAGAGACCCAGTACTTC. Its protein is CTSSKGLAEETQYF. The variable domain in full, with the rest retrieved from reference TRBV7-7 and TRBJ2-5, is GAGVSQSPRYKVTKRGQDVTLRCDPISSHATLYWYQQALGQGPEFLTYFNYEAQPDKSGLPSDRFSAERPEGSISTLTIQRTEQRDSAMYRCTSSKGLAEETQYFGPGTRLLVL.

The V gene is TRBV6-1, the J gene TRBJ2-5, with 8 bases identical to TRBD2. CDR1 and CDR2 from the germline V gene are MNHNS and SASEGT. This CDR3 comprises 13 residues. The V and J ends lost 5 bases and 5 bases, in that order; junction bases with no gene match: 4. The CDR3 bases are TGTGCCAGCAGTCGGGAGGGCCAGGAGACCCAGTACTTC. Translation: CASSREGQETQYF.

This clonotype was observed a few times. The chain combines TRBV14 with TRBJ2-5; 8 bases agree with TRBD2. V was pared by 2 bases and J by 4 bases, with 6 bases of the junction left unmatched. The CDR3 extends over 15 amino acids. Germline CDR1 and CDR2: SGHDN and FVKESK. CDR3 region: CASSQLAGLGETQYF. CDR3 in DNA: TGTGCCAGCAGCCAACTAGCGGGTTTAGGAGAGACCCAGTACTTC.

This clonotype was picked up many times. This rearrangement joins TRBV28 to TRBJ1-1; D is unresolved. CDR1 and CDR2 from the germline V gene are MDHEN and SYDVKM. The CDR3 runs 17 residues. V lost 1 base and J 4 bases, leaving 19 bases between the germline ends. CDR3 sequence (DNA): TGTGCCAGCAGTTTATCAAAGGTTGGAACTCTGACCACTGAAGCTTTCTTT. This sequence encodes CASSLSKVGTLTTEAFF.

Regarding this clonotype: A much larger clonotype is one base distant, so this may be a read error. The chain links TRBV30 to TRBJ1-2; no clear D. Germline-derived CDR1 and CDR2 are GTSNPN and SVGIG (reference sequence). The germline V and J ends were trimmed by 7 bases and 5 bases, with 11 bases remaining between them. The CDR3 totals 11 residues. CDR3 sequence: CALNRGYGYTF. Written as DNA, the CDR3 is TGTGCCTTGAATCGGGGTTATGGCTACACCTTC. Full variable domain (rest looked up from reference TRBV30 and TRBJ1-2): SQTIHQWPATLVQPVGSPLSLECTVEGTSNPNLYWYRQAAGRGLQLLFYSVGIGQISSEVPQNLSASRPQDRQFILSSKKLLLSDSGFYLCALNRGYGYTFGSGTRLTVV.

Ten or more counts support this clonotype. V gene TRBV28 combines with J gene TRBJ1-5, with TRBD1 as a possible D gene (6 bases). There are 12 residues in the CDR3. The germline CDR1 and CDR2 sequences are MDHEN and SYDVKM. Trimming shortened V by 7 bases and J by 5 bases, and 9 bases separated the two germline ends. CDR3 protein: CASKEGDQPQHF. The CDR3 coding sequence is TGTGCCAGCAAAGAGGGGGATCAGCCCCAGCATTTT.

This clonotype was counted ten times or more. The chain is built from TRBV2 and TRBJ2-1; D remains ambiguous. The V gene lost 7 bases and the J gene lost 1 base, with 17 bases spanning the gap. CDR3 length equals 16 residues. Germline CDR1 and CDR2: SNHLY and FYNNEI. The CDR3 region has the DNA TGTGCCAGCACTCCGACCCGGATCGGATCCTACAATGAGCAGTTCTTC. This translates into CASTPTRIGSYNEQFF.

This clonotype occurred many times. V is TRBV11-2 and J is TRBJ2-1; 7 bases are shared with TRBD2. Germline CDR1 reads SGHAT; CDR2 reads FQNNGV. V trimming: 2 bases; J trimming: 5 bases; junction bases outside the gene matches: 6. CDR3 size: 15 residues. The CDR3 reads CASSLLGGPNNEQFF. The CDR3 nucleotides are TGTGCCAGCAGCTTACTGGGAGGGCCGAACAATGAGCAGTTCTTC. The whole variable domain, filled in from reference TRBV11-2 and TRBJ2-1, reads EAGVAQSPRYKIIEKRQSVAFWCNPISGHATLYWYQQILGQGPKLLIQFQNNGVVDDSQLPKDRFSAERLKGVDSTLKIQPAKLEDSAVYLCASSLLGGPNNEQFFGPGTRLTVL.

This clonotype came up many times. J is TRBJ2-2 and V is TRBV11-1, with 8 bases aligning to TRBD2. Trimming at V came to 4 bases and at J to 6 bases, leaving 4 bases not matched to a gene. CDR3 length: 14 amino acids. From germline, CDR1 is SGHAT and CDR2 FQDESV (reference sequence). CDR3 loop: CASSSGGGPGELFF. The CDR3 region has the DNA TGTGCCAGCAGCTCCGGGGGGGGGCCCGGGGAGCTGTTTTTT.

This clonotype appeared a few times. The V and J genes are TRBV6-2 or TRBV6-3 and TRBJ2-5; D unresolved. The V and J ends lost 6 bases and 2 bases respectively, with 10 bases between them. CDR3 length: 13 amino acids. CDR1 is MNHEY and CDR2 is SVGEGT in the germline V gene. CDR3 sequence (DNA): TGTGCCAGCAGCCTGGTTGAGCAAGAGACCCAGTACTTC. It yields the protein CASSLVEQETQYF.